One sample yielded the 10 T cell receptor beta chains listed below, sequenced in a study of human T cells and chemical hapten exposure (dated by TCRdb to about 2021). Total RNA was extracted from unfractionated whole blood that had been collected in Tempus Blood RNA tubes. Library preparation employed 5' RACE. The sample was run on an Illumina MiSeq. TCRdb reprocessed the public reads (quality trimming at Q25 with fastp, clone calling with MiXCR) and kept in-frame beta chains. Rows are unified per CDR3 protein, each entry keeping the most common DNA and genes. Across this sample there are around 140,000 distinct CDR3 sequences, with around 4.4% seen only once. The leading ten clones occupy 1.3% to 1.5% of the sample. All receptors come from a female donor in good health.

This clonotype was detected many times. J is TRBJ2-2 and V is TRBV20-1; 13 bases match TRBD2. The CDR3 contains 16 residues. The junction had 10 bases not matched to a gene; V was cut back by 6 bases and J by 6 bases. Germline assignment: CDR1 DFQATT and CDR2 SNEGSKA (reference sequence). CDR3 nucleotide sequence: TGCAGTGCCGAAACTAGCGGGGGGGATCTATCCGGGGAGCTGTTTTTT. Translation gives CSAETSGGDLSGELFF.

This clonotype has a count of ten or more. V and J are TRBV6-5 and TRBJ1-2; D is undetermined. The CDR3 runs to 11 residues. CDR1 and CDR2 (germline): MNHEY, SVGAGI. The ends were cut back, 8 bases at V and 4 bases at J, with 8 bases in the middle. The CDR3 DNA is TGTGCCAGCGGGAAGGGCTATGGCTACACCTTC. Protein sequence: CASGKGYGYTF.

CDR3 loop: CASSSDVEPQHF. The CDR3 DNA is TGTGCCAGCAGTTCCGACGTTGAGCCCCAGCATTTT. The rearrangement joins TRBV28 to TRBJ1-5, with D hard to call. Germline loops: CDR1 MDHEN, CDR2 SYDVKM. The length of the CDR3 is 12 residues. Trimming took off 4 bases at V and 8 bases at J, with 9 bases between the two ends.

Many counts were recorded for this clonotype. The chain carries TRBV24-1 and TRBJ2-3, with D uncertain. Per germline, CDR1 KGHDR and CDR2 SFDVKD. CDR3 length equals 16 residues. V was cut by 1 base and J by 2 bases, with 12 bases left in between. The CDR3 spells CATSDFAGPNTDTQYF. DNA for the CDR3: TGTGCCACCAGTGATTTCGCCGGCCCTAACACAGATACGCAGTATTTT.

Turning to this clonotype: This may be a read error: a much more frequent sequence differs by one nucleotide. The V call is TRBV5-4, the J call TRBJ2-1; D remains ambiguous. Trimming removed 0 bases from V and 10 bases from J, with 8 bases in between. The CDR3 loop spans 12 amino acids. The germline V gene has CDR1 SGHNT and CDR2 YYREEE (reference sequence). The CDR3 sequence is CASSLAFREQFF. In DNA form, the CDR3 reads TGTGCCAGCAGCTTGGCGTTTCGCGAGCAGTTCTTC.

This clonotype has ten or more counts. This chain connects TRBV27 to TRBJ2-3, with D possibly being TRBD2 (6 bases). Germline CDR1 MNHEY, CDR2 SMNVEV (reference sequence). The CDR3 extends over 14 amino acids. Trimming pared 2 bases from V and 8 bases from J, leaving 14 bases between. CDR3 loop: CASSLDRTRGTQYF. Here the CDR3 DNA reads TGTGCCAGCAGTTTAGATCGGACGCGGGGTACGCAGTATTTT.

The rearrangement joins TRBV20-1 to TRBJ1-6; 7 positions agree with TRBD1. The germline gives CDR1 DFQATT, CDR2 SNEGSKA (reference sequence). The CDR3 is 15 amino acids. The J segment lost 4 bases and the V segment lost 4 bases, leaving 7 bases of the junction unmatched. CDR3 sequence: CSATTGTEYNSPLHF. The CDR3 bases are TGCAGTGCTACTACTGGGACAGAATATAATTCACCCCTCCACTTT.

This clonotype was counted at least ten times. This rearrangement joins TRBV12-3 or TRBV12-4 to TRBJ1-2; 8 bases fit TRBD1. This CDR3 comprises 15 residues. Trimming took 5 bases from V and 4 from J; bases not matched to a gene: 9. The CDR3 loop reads CASSPRTGPAYGYTF. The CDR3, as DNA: TGTGCCAGCAGTCCCCGGACAGGGCCGGCCTATGGCTACACCTTC.

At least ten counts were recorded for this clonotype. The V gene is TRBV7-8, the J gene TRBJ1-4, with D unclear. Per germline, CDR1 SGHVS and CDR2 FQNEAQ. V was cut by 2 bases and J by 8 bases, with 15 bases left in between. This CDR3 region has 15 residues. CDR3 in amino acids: CASSLNRELGEKLFF. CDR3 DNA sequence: TGTGCCAGCAGCTTAAATAGGGAGCTAGGGGAAAAACTGTTTTTT.

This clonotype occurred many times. CDR3 nucleotide sequence: TGTGCCAGCAGAACTTACAGGGGCGGCCCTATAAACAATCAGCCCCAGCATTTT. Translation: CASRTYRGGPINNQPQHF. This rearrangement joins TRBV6-6 to TRBJ1-5; 7 bases are a match to TRBD1. CDR1 and CDR2 (germline): MNHNY, SVGAGI (reference sequence). The CDR3 loop spans 18 amino acids. The V and J ends lost 6 bases and 3 bases, in that order; junction bases with no gene match: 17.